This entry lists 15 T cell receptor beta chains sequenced from one sample in a study of T cell repertoires and HLA-DP antigens. Generated by immunoSEQ multiplex PCR, the TCRdb table keeps only in-frame clones and is missing some. This sample has over 100,000 clones, with 90% to 95% found just once. Antigens of these TCRs are unknown. The sample taken for sequencing was CD4+ T cells from PBMCs. All receptors derive from a woman aged 18 to 35 in good health and CMV-seronegative.

The rearrangement uses TRBV6-5 and TRBJ2-2, with no clear D. The germline V and J ends were trimmed by 1 base and 3 bases, with 6 bases remaining between them. Germline loops: CDR1 MNHEY, CDR2 SVGAGI. CDR3 length equals 14 residues. The CDR3 is CASSYWPYTGELFF. The CDR3 bases are TGTGCCAGCAGTTACTGGCCGTACACCGGGGAGCTGTTTTTT.

The rearrangement uses TRBV19 and TRBJ2-5; D perhaps matches TRBD2 (5 bases). The CDR3 is 14 amino acids. CDR1 and CDR2 from the germline V gene are LNHDA and SQIVND (reference sequence). V was shortened by 2 bases and J by 1 base, with 8 bases between the two germline ends. CDR3 sequence reads: CASSISSPQETQYF. Written as DNA, the CDR3 is TGTGCCAGTAGTATATCTAGCCCCCAAGAGACCCAGTACTTC.

This rearrangement joins TRBV11-2 to TRBJ2-7, with TRBD1 as a possible D gene (5 bases). Per the germline V gene, CDR1 is SGHAT and CDR2 is FQNNGV. This CDR3 contains 13 residues. The V and J ends lost 6 bases and 2 bases respectively, with 11 bases between them. CDR3 protein: CASRPAGTYEQYF. The CDR3 region has the DNA TGTGCCAGCAGACCGGCAGGGACCTACGAGCAGTACTTC.

The chain recombines TRBV10-3 with TRBJ2-1; weak D call: TRBD2 (6 bases). CDR1 is ENHRY, CDR2 SYGVKD, per germline. V was clipped by 7 bases and J by 4 bases, with 17 bases between them. The CDR3 spans 15 residues. The DNA for the CDR3 is TGTGCCATCAAAGCCTCGGGGGAGGAGTACAATGAGCAGTTCTTC. Protein sequence: CAIKASGEEYNEQFF.

V usage is TRBV6-5 and J usage is TRBJ2-7; D gene uncertain. The ends were cut back, 0 bases at V and 3 bases at J, with 9 bases in the middle. The CDR3 consists of 14 residues. CDR1 and CDR2 (germline): MNHEY, SVGAGI. The CDR3 is CASSYSSASYEQYF. As DNA, the CDR3 is TGTGCCAGCAGTTACTCGTCGGCCAGCTACGAGCAGTACTTC.

The genes are TRBV5-1 and TRBJ2-7; perhaps TRBD1 as D (6 bases). Trimming stripped 7 bases from V and 6 bases from J, with 20 bases between. Germline CDR1 and CDR2: SGHRS and YFSETQ. There are 14 residues in the CDR3. The CDR3 DNA sequence: TGCGCCAGCGGAGATAGACAGGTTTCGGGCGAGCAGTACGTC. Translation gives CASGDRQVSGEQYV.

The chain recombines TRBV7-2 with TRBJ2-7, with TRBD2 as a possible D gene (5 bases). CDR3 length: 12 amino acids. Trimming took 0 bases from V and 6 from J, leaving 6 bases between them. Germline V CDR1 and CDR2: SGHTA, FQGNSA. As DNA, the CDR3 is TGTGCCAGCAGCTTAGCGGAGGCCGAGCAGTACTTC. Its protein is CASSLAEAEQYF.

The V and J genes are TRBV5-1 and TRBJ2-3; the match to TRBD1 covers 7 bases. The CDR3 has 16 amino acids. The V gene end was trimmed by 4 bases and the J gene end by 0 bases; junction bases not matched to a gene: 8. Germline V lookup: CDR1 SGHRS, CDR2 YFSETQ. The DNA for the CDR3 is TGCGCCAGCAGCCGCGACGGGACAGCCAGCACAGATACGCAGTATTTT. Its translation: CASSRDGTASTDTQYF.

The rearrangement links TRBV6-1 to TRBJ2-6; TRBD1 matches at 7 bases. Trimming cost V 7 bases and J 0 bases; bases outside gene matches: 3. This CDR3 is 15 amino acids long. Germline V gene lookup returns CDR1 MNHNS and CDR2 SASEGT. The CDR3 is CASKGQSSGANVLTF. The DNA for the CDR3 is TGTGCCAGCAAGGGACAGAGCTCTGGGGCCAACGTCCTGACTTTC.

The chain joins TRBV6-1 to TRBJ1-4, with D unclear. V lost 8 bases, J lost 0 bases, and 7 bases lay in between. Germline CDR1 and CDR2: MNHNS and SASEGT. CDR3 length equals 13 residues. Here the CDR3 DNA reads TGTGCCAGCGTAGGGACAACTAATGAAAAACTGTTTTTT. This encodes CASVGTTNEKLFF.

The chain has TRBV21-1 and TRBJ2-3. TRBV21-1 corresponds to a pseudogene. The CDR3 contains 18 residues. The CDR3 region is CASSNGGATIERTDTQYF. The CDR3 DNA sequence: TGTGCCAGCAGCAACGGGGGCGCTACAATTGAACGCACAGATACGCAGTATTTT.

This chain links TRBV5-4 with TRBJ2-1, with TRBD1 as a possible D gene (5 bases). Trimming cost V 0 bases and J 8 bases, with 9 bases left between them. CDR1 and CDR2 from the germline V gene are SGHNT and YYREEE (reference sequence). This CDR3 is 13 amino acids long. In nucleotides, the CDR3 is TGTGCCAGCAGCTTGGGGGGCGGAGATGAGCAGTTCTTC. Its translation: CASSLGGGDEQFF. The variable domain in full, with the rest retrieved from reference TRBV5-4 and TRBJ2-1, is ETGVTQSPTHLIKTRGQQVTLRCSSQSGHNTVSWYQQALGQGPQFIFQYYREEENGRGNFPPRFSGLQFPNYSSELNVNALELDDSALYLCASSLGGGDEQFFGPGTRLTVL.

J is TRBJ1-5 and V is TRBV7-8; tentatively, D is TRBD1 (5 bases). The CDR3 contains 13 residues. Trimming took off 5 bases at V and 6 bases at J, with 11 bases between the two ends. The germline V gene has CDR1 SGHVS and CDR2 FQNEAQ. CDR3 coding DNA: TGTGCCAGCAGCGACGACAGTCCTCAGCCCCAGCATTTT. It translates to CASSDDSPQPQHF.

The V call is TRBV11-3, the J call TRBJ2-3, with D possibly being TRBD1 (6 bases). V was shortened by 5 bases and J by 1 base, with 19 bases between the two germline ends. CDR3 length: 17 residues. Germline V lookup: CDR1 SGHNT, CDR2 YENEEA. Here the CDR3 reads CASSRGRQVYGTDTQYF. As DNA, the CDR3 is TGTGCCAGCAGCCGGGGCCGACAGGTCTATGGCACAGATACGCAGTATTTT. The variable domain in full, completed from reference TRBV11-3 and TRBJ2-3, reads EAGVVQSPRYKIIEKKQPVAFWCNPISGHNTLYWYLQNLGQGPELLIRYENEEAVDDSQLPKDRFSAERLKGVDSTLKIQPAELGDSAVYLCASSRGRQVYGTDTQYFGPGTRLTVL.

V and J are TRBV29-1 and TRBJ2-1; possibly TRBD1 for D (5 bases). Trimming pared 8 bases from V and 8 bases from J, leaving 10 bases between. CDR3 size: 10 residues. The germline gives CDR1 SQVTM, CDR2 ANQGSEA. The chain's CDR3 is CSYRFYEQFF. For the CDR3, the DNA is TGCAGCTACAGGTTCTATGAGCAGTTCTTC.